This is a list of T cell receptor beta chains from one sample in a study of naive and memory T cell subsets. TCRdb reprocessed the UMI-ligation and nested PCR reads via MiXCR and lists one record per CDR3 protein. The sample holds 120,000 to 150,000 distinct CDR3 sequences, about 20% seen once. The sequenced material came from naive CD8+ T cells from blood. The source of these receptors is a human donor in good health. Each CDR3 is given with its conserved first and last residue. D genes are given only for firm matches. Clone size appears in some rows only: once, few, many, or a class for an expanded clone.

>TRBD1|TRBJ1-1|few|TRBV6-6
CATNPSDRATEAFF
TGTGCCACCAACCCCTCGGACAGGGCAACTGAAGCTTTCTTT
>-|TRBJ2-7|-|TRBV5-1
CASSLWGRSSYEQYF
TGCGCCAGCAGCTTGTGGGGCAGAAGCTCCTACGAGCAGTACTTC
>-|TRBJ2-7|-|TRBV28
CASSLQNWVRGYEQYF
TGTGCCAGCAGTTTACAGAATTGGGTCCGCGGGTACGAGCAGTACTTC
>TRBD2|TRBJ2-1|many|TRBV27
CASSDRTSGTNEQFF
TGTGCCAGCAGTGACAGGACTAGCGGGACGAATGAGCAGTTCTTC
>TRBD1|TRBJ1-4|-|TRBV4-1
CASSQKGAEGGGSEKLFF
TGCGCCAGCAGCCAAAAAGGCGCAGAAGGGGGCGGGAGTGAAAAACTGTTTTTT
>-|TRBJ1-1|-|TRBV13
CASSLEGNTEAFF
TGTGCCAGCAGCTTAGAGGGTAACACTGAAGCTTTCTTT
>-|TRBJ1-1|-|TRBV30
CAWSVLTPWGEAFF
TGTGCCTGGAGTGTGTTGACCCCTTGGGGCGAAGCTTTCTTT
>-|TRBJ2-1|-|TRBV4-1
CASSPRVSEQFF
TGCGCCAGCAGCCCCCGTGTGAGTGAGCAGTTCTTC
>-|TRBJ2-7|few|TRBV6-5
CASSYQGPKSYEQYF
TGTGCCAGCAGTTACCAGGGGCCTAAATCCTACGAGCAGTACTTC
>TRBD2|TRBJ2-7|-|TRBV3-1
CASSPGGGSYEQYF
TGTGCCAGCAGCCCCGGCGGCGGGAGCTACGAGCAGTACTTC
>TRBD2|TRBJ2-1|-|TRBV29-1
CSVGALAREQFF
TGCAGCGTTGGGGCACTAGCGCGAGAGCAGTTCTTC
>-|TRBJ2-7|-|TRBV6-6
CASSYVSRDESEQYF
TGTGCCAGCAGTTACGTATCCAGGGATGAGAGCGAGCAGTACTTC
>-|TRBJ2-7|many|TRBV3-1
CASSHSYEQYF
TGTGCCAGCAGCCACTCCTACGAGCAGTACTTC
>TRBD1|TRBJ1-5|-|TRBV27
CASSSPGQNQPQHF
TGTGCCAGCAGTAGTCCGGGACAGAATCAGCCCCAGCATTTT
>-|TRBJ1-1|few|TRBV3-1
CASSQEHRVFTEAFF
TGTGCCAGCAGCCAAGAGCACAGGGTGTTTACTGAAGCTTTCTTT
>TRBD1|TRBJ2-7|-|TRBV13
CASSLRDRGPYEQYF
TGTGCCAGCAGCCTAAGGGACAGGGGGCCGTACGAGCAGTACTTC
>-|TRBJ1-1|-|TRBV28
CASSLTGLNTEAFF
TGTGCCAGCAGTTTAACAGGATTGAACACTGAAGCTTTCTTT
>-|TRBJ2-1|-|TRBV9
CASSVDRLEQFF
TGTGCCAGCAGCGTGGATCGGCTGGAGCAGTTCTTC
>-|TRBJ1-3|-|TRBV12-3/TRBV12-4
CASSPSGNLYF
TGTGCCAGCAGCCCCTCAGGAAATTTATATTTT
>-|TRBJ2-1|-|TRBV6-1
CASSDFPPASDYNEQFF
TGTGCCAGCAGTGATTTCCCGCCGGCTAGCGACTACAATGAGCAGTTCTTC